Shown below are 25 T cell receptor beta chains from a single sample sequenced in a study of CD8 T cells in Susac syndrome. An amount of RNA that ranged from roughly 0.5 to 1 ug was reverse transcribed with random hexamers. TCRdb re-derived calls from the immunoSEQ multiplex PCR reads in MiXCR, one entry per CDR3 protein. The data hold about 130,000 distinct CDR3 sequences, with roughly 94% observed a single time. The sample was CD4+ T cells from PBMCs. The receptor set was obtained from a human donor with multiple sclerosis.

The CDR3 loop reads CASSPGGGTLGNSPLHF. In DNA form, the CDR3 reads TGCGCCAGCAGCCCCGGTGGGGGAACCTTGGGCAATTCACCCCTCCACTTT. The V gene is TRBV5-1, the J gene TRBJ1-6, with a weak D call TRBD1 (5 bases). This CDR3 comprises 17 residues. Germline V CDR1 and CDR2: SGHRS, YFSETQ. V was pared by 4 bases and J by 7 bases, with 21 bases between.

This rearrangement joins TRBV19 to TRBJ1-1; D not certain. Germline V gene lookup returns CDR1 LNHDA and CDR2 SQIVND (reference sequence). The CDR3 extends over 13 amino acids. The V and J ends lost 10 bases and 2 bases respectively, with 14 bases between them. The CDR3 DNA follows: TGTGCCACTAGGACCGAGAGCAACACTGAAGCTTTCTTT. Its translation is CATRTESNTEAFF.

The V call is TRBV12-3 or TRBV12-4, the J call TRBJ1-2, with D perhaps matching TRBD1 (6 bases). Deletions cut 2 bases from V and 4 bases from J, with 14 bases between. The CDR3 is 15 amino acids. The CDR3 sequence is CASSLLGASVYGYTF. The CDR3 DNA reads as TGTGCCAGCAGTTTATTGGGGGCGTCGGTCTATGGCTACACCTTC.

As DNA, the CDR3 is TGTGCCAGCTCACCAAGAGCGGGAATCTACGAGCAGTACTTC. Amino acids: CASSPRAGIYEQYF. This chain connects TRBV18 to TRBJ2-7; 7 positions match TRBD2. The CDR3 totals 14 residues. Germline V gene sequence: CDR1 KGHSH, CDR2 LQKENI. With V trimmed by 2 bases and J by 3 bases, 4 bases remained unmatched.

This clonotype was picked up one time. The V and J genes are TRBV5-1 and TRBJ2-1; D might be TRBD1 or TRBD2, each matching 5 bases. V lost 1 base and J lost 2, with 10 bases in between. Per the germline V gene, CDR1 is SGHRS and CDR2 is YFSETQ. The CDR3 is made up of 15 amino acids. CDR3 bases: TGCGCCAGCAGCTTGATCAGGGAGACCTACAATGAGCAGTTCTTC. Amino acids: CASSLIRETYNEQFF.

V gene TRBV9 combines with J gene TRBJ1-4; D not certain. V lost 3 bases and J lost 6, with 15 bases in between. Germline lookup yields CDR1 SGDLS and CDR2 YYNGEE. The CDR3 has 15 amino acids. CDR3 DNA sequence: TGTGCCAGCAGCGCCGCCGGGATTTGGGATGAAAAACTGTTTTTT. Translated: CASSAAGIWDEKLFF.

The DNA for the CDR3 is TGTGCCAGCAGATTACTACGGGGGACCGCAGATACGCAGTATTTT. Residues: CASRLLRGTADTQYF. V usage is TRBV7-9 and J usage is TRBJ2-3, with D possibly TRBD2 on 6 matching bases. V was shortened by 6 bases and J by 4 bases, with 17 bases between the two germline ends. The germline V gene encodes CDR1 SEHNR and CDR2 FQNEAQ (reference sequence). CDR3 length: 15 residues. Complete variable domain (other parts from reference TRBV7-9 and TRBJ2-3): DTGVSQNPRHKITKRGQNVTFRCDPISEHNRLYWYRQTLGQGPEFLTYFQNEAQLEKSRLLSDRFSAERPKGSFSTLEIQRTEQGDSAMYLCASRLLRGTADTQYFGPGTRLTVL.

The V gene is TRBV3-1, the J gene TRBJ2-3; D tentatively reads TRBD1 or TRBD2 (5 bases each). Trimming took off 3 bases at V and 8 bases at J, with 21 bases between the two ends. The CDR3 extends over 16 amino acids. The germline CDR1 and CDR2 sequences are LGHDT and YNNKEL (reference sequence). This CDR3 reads CASSQKGRAGRGTQYF. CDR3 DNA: TGTGCCAGCAGCCAGAAGGGGCGGGCAGGGCGAGGTACGCAGTATTTT.

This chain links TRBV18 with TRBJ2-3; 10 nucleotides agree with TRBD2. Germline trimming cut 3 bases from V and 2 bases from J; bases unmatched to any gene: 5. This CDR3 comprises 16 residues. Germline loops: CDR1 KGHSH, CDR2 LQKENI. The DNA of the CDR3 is TGTGCCAGCTCACCCCCCAGCGGGAGGGACACAGATACGCAGTATTTT. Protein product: CASSPPSGRDTDTQYF.

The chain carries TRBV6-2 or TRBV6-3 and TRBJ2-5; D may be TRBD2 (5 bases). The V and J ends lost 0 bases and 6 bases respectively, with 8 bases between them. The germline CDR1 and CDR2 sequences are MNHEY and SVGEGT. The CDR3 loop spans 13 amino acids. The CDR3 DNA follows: TGTGCCAGCAGTTACTCCGGGGAGCAGACCCAGTACTTC. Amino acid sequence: CASSYSGEQTQYF.

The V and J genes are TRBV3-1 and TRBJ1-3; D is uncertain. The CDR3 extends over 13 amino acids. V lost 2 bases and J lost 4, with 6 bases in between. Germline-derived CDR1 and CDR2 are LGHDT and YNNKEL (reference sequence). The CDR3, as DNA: TGTGCCAGCAGCCAATCCAGGGGAAACACCATATATTTT. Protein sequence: CASSQSRGNTIYF.

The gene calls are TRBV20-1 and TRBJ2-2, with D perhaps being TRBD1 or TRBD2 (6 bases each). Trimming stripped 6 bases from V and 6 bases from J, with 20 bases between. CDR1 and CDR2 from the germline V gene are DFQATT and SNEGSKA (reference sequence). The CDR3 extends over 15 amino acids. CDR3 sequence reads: CSATGSGAVAGELFF. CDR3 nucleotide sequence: TGCAGTGCCACCGGGTCGGGGGCGGTGGCCGGGGAGCTGTTTTTT.

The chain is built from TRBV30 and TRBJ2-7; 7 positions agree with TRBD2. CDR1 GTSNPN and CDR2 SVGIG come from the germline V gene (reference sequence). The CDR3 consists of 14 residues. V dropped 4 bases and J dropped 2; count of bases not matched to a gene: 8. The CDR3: CAWNSGGLPYEQYF. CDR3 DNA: TGTGCCTGGAACTCGGGAGGACTTCCCTACGAGCAGTACTTC. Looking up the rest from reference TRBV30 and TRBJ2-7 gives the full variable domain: SQTIHQWPATLVQPVGSPLSLECTVEGTSNPNLYWYRQAAGRGLQLLFYSVGIGQISSEVPQNLSASRPQDRQFILSSKKLLLSDSGFYLCAWNSGGLPYEQYFGPGTRLTVT.

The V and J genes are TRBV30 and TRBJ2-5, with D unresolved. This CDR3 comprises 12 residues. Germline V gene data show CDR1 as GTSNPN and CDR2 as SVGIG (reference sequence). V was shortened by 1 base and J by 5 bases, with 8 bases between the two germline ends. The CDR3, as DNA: TGTGCCTGGAGTGAACAAGGGGAGACCCAGTACTTC. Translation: CAWSEQGETQYF.

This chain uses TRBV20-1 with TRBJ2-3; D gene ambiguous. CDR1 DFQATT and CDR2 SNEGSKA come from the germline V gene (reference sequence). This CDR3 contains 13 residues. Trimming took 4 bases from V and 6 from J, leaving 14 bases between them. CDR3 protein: CSAISDQKDTQYF. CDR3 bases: TGCAGTGCTATCTCGGACCAGAAGGATACGCAGTATTTT.

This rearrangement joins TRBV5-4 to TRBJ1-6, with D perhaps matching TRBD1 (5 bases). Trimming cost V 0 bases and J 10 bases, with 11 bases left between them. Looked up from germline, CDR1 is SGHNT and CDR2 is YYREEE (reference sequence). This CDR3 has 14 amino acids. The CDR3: CASSLVGPESPLHF. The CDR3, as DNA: TGTGCCAGCAGCTTGGTGGGGCCCGAGTCACCCCTCCACTTT. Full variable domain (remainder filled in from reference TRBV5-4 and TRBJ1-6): ETGVTQSPTHLIKTRGQQVTLRCSSQSGHNTVSWYQQALGQGPQFIFQYYREEENGRGNFPPRFSGLQFPNYSSELNVNALELDDSALYLCASSLVGPESPLHFGNGTRLTVT.

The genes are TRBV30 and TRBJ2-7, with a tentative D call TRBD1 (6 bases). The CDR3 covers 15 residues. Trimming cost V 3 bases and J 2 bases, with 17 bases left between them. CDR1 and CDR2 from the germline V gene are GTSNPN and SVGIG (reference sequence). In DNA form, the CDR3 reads TGTGCCTGGAGGGAAAGGGACATGGGCCCCTACGAGCAGTACTTC. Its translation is CAWRERDMGPYEQYF. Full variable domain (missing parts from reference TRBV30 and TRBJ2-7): SQTIHQWPATLVQPVGSPLSLECTVEGTSNPNLYWYRQAAGRGLQLLFYSVGIGQISSEVPQNLSASRPQDRQFILSSKKLLLSDSGFYLCAWRERDMGPYEQYFGPGTRLTVT.

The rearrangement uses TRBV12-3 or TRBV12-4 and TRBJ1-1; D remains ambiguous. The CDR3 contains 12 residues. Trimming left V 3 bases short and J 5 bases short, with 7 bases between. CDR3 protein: CASSFPTTEAFF. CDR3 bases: TGTGCCAGCAGTTTCCCGACTACTGAAGCTTTCTTT.

CDR3 amino acids: CASSQDGTGNYGYTF. The DNA of the CDR3 is TGTGCCAGCAGCCAAGACGGGACAGGAAACTATGGCTACACCTTC. The V gene is TRBV3-1, the J gene TRBJ1-2; 8 bases are shared with TRBD1. CDR1 and CDR2 from the germline V gene are LGHDT and YNNKEL (reference sequence). The V and J ends lost 0 bases and 2 bases, in that order; junction bases with no gene match: 2. CDR3 length equals 15 residues.

The CDR3 DNA follows: TGTGCCAGCACCACGATTGGCAGCGGCGGCCGCTACACCTTC. It yields the protein CASTTIGSGGRYTF. The chain uses TRBV7-9 and TRBJ1-2; D is ambiguous. Trimming stripped 7 bases from V and 9 bases from J, with 21 bases between. Per germline, CDR1 SEHNR and CDR2 FQNEAQ (reference sequence). The CDR3 length is 14 residues. Variable domain in full (rest from reference TRBV7-9 and TRBJ1-2): DTGVSQNPRHKITKRGQNVTFRCDPISEHNRLYWYRQTLGQGPEFLTYFQNEAQLEKSRLLSDRFSAERPKGSFSTLEIQRTEQGDSAMYLCASTTIGSGGRYTFGSGTRLTVV.

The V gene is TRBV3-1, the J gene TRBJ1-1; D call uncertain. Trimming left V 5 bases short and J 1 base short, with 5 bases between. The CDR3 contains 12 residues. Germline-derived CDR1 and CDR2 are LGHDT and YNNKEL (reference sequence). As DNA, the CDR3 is TGTGCCAGCAGCGTCACGAACACTGAAGCTTTCTTT. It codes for CASSVTNTEAFF.

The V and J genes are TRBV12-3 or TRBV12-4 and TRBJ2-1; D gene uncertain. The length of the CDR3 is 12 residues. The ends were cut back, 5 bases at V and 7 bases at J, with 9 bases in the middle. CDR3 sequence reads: CASSRLANEQFF. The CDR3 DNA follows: TGTGCCAGCAGTCGACTCGCGAATGAGCAGTTCTTC.

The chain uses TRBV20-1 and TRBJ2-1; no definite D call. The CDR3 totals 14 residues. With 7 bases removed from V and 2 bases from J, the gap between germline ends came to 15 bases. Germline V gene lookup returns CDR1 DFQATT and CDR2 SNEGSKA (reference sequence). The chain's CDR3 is CSVRAYLTYNEQFF. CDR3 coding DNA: TGCAGTGTCCGTGCCTACCTTACCTACAATGAGCAGTTCTTC.

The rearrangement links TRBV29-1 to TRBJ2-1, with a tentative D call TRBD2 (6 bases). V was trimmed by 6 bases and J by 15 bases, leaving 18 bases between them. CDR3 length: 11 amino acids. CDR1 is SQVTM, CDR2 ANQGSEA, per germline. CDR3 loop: CSVEDPGDPFF. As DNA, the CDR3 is TGCAGCGTCGAGGATCCGGGAGATCCGTTCTTC.

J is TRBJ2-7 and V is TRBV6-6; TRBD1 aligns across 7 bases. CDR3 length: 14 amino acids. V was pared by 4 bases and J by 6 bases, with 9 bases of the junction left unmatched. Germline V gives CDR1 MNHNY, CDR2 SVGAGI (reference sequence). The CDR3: CASSSPGQLSEQYF. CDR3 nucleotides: TGTGCCAGCAGTTCCCCGGGACAGCTCAGCGAGCAGTACTTC.